These 24 T cell receptor beta chains came from one sample sequenced in a study of response to subunit inactivated influenza vaccine. TCRdb independently ran MiXCR on the RT-PCR reads; one entry per CDR3 protein. This table holds approximately 530,000 distinct CDR3 sequences, about 7.6% found once. The sample here was PBMCs from blood, taken 23 to 25 months after vaccination. The receptors were sampled from a man aged 50-75 years who received an inactivated influenza vaccine.

The chain has TRBV20-1 and TRBJ2-3, with 13 nucleotides matching TRBD2. Per germline, CDR1 DFQATT and CDR2 SNEGSKA (reference sequence). The V and J ends lost 3 bases and 2 bases, in that order; junction bases with no gene match: 14. This CDR3 is built from 19 residues. The CDR3: CSARGRNVLAGGPTDTQYF. CDR3 coding DNA: TGCAGTGCTAGGGGCCGTAACGTACTAGCGGGAGGGCCCACAGATACGCAGTATTTT.

This clonotype appeared a few times. The genes are TRBV3-1 and TRBJ1-2; D ambiguous. Germline V gives CDR1 LGHDT, CDR2 YNNKEL (reference sequence). This CDR3 region has 15 residues. V shed 1 base and J shed 6 bases, with 15 bases lying between them. Here the CDR3 DNA reads TGTGCCAGCAGCCAAGCCGTAGGTCCAGCACATGGCTACACCTTC. The encoded protein is CASSQAVGPAHGYTF. Supplemented by reference TRBV3-1 and TRBJ1-2, the full variable domain reads DTAVSQTPKYLVTQMGNDKSIKCEQNLGHDTMYWYKQDSKKFLKIMFSYNNKELIINETVPNRFSPKSPDKAHLNLHINSLELGDSAVYFCASSQAVGPAHGYTFGSGTRLTVV.

This clonotype was seen ten or more times. V usage is TRBV20-1 and J usage is TRBJ1-1, with 7 bases fitting TRBD1. Germline V gives CDR1 DFQATT, CDR2 SNEGSKA (reference sequence). The CDR3 is 13 residues long. The V segment lost 5 bases and the J segment 1 base; nucleotides outside the gene matches: 4. Here the CDR3 DNA reads TGCAGTGCTGCCCGGACAGGGAACACTGAAGCTTTCTTT. It yields the protein CSAARTGNTEAFF.

The J gene is TRBJ2-6, the V gene TRBV12-3 or TRBV12-4; possible D gene TRBD1, 6 bases. V lost 7 bases and J 0 bases, leaving 22 bases between the germline ends. This CDR3 spans 19 amino acids. The CDR3 nucleotides are TGTGCCAGCATTTGGTTTGGGGGCCTAGACCTCTCTGGGGCCAACGTCCTGACTTTC. It codes for CASIWFGGLDLSGANVLTF.

The table lists this clonotype with a few counts. The J gene is TRBJ2-5, the V gene TRBV20-1; D remains unclear. Germline assignment: CDR1 DFQATT and CDR2 SNEGSKA (reference sequence). The V and J ends lost 6 bases and 1 base respectively, with 15 bases between them. CDR3 size: 14 residues. CDR3 loop: CSANEEISQETQYF. The CDR3 bases are TGCAGTGCAAACGAAGAGATTTCCCAAGAGACCCAGTACTTC.

CDR3 nucleotide sequence: TGCAGCATTGGACCGGGGGGGCCCCGAAGTGAGCAGTTCTTC. The encoded protein is CSIGPGGPRSEQFF. The rearrangement joins TRBV29-1 to TRBJ2-1, with 8 nucleotides matching TRBD2. V gave up 8 bases and J gave up 9 bases; unmatched junction bases: 15. Germline-derived CDR1 and CDR2 are SQVTM and ANQGSEA. CDR3 size: 14 residues.

This clonotype was recorded a few times. This rearrangement joins TRBV3-1 to TRBJ2-5; TRBD1 aligns across 9 bases. The ends lost 1 base at V and 3 bases at J; junction bases unmatched: 9. CDR3 length: 17 amino acids. The germline V gene has CDR1 LGHDT and CDR2 YNNKEL (reference sequence). DNA of the CDR3: TGTGCCAGCAGCCAAGGAGTTCCGACAGGGGGGAAAGAGACCCAGTACTTC. Its translation is CASSQGVPTGGKETQYF.

This clonotype has at least ten counts. This chain uses TRBV25-1 with TRBJ2-2; D is undetermined. CDR1 is MGHDK, CDR2 SYGVNS, per germline. This CDR3 region has 12 residues. Trimming left V 4 bases short and J 5 bases short, with 5 bases between. CDR3 nucleotides: TGTGCCAGCAGTGGGCTGACCGGGGAGCTGTTTTTT. Its protein is CASSGLTGELFF.

This clonotype was seen repeatedly, ten times or more. The J gene is TRBJ1-1, the V gene TRBV12-3 or TRBV12-4; no firm D call. The CDR3 is made up of 12 amino acids. V lost 2 bases and J lost 8, with 9 bases in between. Written as DNA, the CDR3 is TGTGCCAGCAGTTTACCTTTGGGCGAAGCTTTCTTT. Protein sequence: CASSLPLGEAFF.

This clonotype was counted a few times. J is TRBJ2-7 and V is TRBV20-1; 12 bases map to TRBD2. CDR1 and CDR2 from the germline V gene are DFQATT and SNEGSKA (reference sequence). V gave up 6 bases and J gave up 6 bases; unmatched junction bases: 9. This CDR3 comprises 14 residues. This CDR3 is CSAFTGLAGGEQYF. CDR3 in DNA: TGCAGTGCCTTTACGGGACTAGCGGGCGGCGAGCAGTACTTC.

The chain links TRBV7-9 to TRBJ2-1, with 9 bases matching TRBD2. The V and J ends lost 6 bases and 9 bases, in that order; junction bases with no gene match: 18. The CDR3 length is 17 residues. Germline lookup yields CDR1 SEHNR and CDR2 FQNEAQ (reference sequence). In nucleotides, the CDR3 is TGTGCCAGCAGGCCCCCGCGGTCTGGCGGGAGGGCTAGTGAGCAGTTCTTC. Protein product: CASRPPRSGGRASEQFF. Supplemented by reference TRBV7-9 and TRBJ2-1, the full variable domain reads DTGVSQNPRHKITKRGQNVTFRCDPISEHNRLYWYRQTLGQGPEFLTYFQNEAQLEKSRLLSDRFSAERPKGSFSTLEIQRTEQGDSAMYLCASRPPRSGGRASEQFFGPGTRLTVL.

This clonotype has at least ten counts. A read error may account for a junction end that differs from germline. This chain links TRBV5-1 with TRBJ2-7, with TRBD1 identical over 7 bases. Germline V gene sequence: CDR1 SGHRS, CDR2 YFSETQ. The CDR3 has 12 residues. In nucleotides, the CDR3 is TGTGCCAGCAGTTTGGGACAGTACGAGCAGTACTTC. This encodes CASSLGQYEQYF.

This clonotype was detected ten times or more. The chain has TRBV28 and TRBJ2-7; TRBD1 might be the D (5 bases). There are 14 residues in the CDR3. Germline V gives CDR1 MDHEN, CDR2 SYDVKM. V gave up 6 bases and J gave up 0 bases, with 12 bases separating them. CDR3 in amino acids: CASRGAGNSYEQYF. The CDR3 DNA follows: TGTGCCAGCAGAGGGGCAGGGAACTCCTACGAGCAGTACTTC.

This clonotype was detected once. V usage is TRBV30 and J usage is TRBJ2-3; the D gene is possibly TRBD2 (7 bases). V lost 2 bases and J 5 bases, leaving 14 bases between the germline ends. The V gene's germline CDR1 is GTSNPN and CDR2 SVGIG (reference sequence). The CDR3 is 14 amino acids. The CDR3 reads CAWSSRGPGDTQYF. The CDR3 DNA follows: TGTGCCTGGAGTTCGCGGGGGCCCGGAGATACGCAGTATTTT.

With respect to this clonotype: Its ends do not fully match the called genes, so a read error is possible. The genes are TRBV2 and TRBJ1-1; 7 bases align to TRBD1. CDR1 is SNHLY and CDR2 is FYNNEI in the germline V gene. This CDR3 has 16 residues. The CDR3 is CVSSERGTALNTEAFF. DNA for the CDR3: TGTGTCAGCAGTGAACGCGGGACAGCCCTGAACACTGAAGCTTTCTTT.

The CDR3 spells CASRLVHLVAGGTNTGELFF. The CDR3 region has the DNA TGTGCCAGCAGACTGGTCCACCTCGTCGCCGGGGGGACGAACACCGGGGAGCTGTTTTTT. V and J are TRBV11-2 and TRBJ2-2; the match to TRBD2 covers 7 bases. Germline CDR1 and CDR2: SGHAT and FQNNGV. The CDR3 extends over 20 amino acids. Unmatched junction bases numbered 19, after V lost 6 bases and J lost 0 bases.

The gene calls are TRBV3-1 and TRBJ2-2; D gene ambiguous. The CDR3 spans 13 residues. CDR1 LGHDT and CDR2 YNNKEL come from the germline V gene (reference sequence). With 4 bases removed from V and 4 bases from J, the gap between germline ends came to 7 bases. In DNA form, the CDR3 reads TGTGCCAGCAGCCGGAGCAGCACCGGGGAGCTGTTTTTT. Residues: CASSRSSTGELFF.

This clonotype has a handful of counts. The J gene is TRBJ2-3, the V gene TRBV12-3 or TRBV12-4, with 8 nucleotides matching TRBD2. The CDR3 runs to 15 residues. After removal of 3 bases from V and 3 bases from J, the junction contained 5 bases not matched to a gene. The chain's CDR3 is CASSFSGGPTDTQYF. CDR3 coding DNA: TGTGCCAGCAGTTTTTCGGGAGGGCCGACAGATACGCAGTATTTT.

This chain connects TRBV7-2 to TRBJ2-2; 8 bases agree with TRBD2. Per germline, CDR1 SGHTA and CDR2 FQGNSA. With V trimmed by 5 bases and J by 10 bases, 12 bases remained unmatched. The CDR3 has 15 residues. The CDR3 DNA reads as TGTGCCAGCAGCCGAATAAGTCTAGCGGGCCCGGAGCTGTTTTTT. Translation: CASSRISLAGPELFF.

This rearrangement joins TRBV7-2 to TRBJ1-6; no firm D call. V was clipped by 5 bases and J by 4 bases, with 15 bases between them. This CDR3 has 16 amino acids. The V gene's germline CDR1 is SGHTA and CDR2 FQGNSA. The CDR3 nucleotides read TGTGCCAGCAGCACCCCGAGGCAACAGTATAATTCACCCCTCCACTTT. Amino acid sequence: CASSTPRQQYNSPLHF.

This clonotype showed up many times. CDR3 sequence (DNA): TGTGCCAGCAGTACGCTGGACAGGGGATCCAAAAACATTCAGTACTTC. Amino acid sequence: CASSTLDRGSKNIQYF. V gene TRBV27 combines with J gene TRBJ2-4; 9 bases are a match to TRBD1. The CDR3 covers 16 residues. V dropped 5 bases and J dropped 2; count of bases not matched to a gene: 7. Germline V CDR1 and CDR2: MNHEY, SMNVEV (reference sequence).

This clonotype was seen many times. The chain combines TRBV12-3 or TRBV12-4 with TRBJ1-6; 7 nucleotides agree with TRBD1. Germline trimming cut 6 bases from V and 11 bases from J; bases unmatched to any gene: 10. This CDR3 region has 14 residues. CDR3 loop: CASRGQVGSPPLHF. DNA of the CDR3: TGTGCCAGCAGAGGACAGGTGGGTTCTCCACCCCTCCACTTT.

The chain is built from TRBV5-1 and TRBJ2-1, with 9 bases identical to TRBD1. CDR1 and CDR2 (germline): SGHRS, YFSETQ. V was pared by 1 base and J by 2 bases, with 7 bases of the junction left unmatched. This CDR3 is 17 amino acids long. The CDR3 nucleotides are TGCGCCAGCAGCTTGACCCTGGGACAGGGCCCCTACAATGAGCAGTTCTTC. Its translation: CASSLTLGQGPYNEQFF. The full variable domain, completed using reference TRBV5-1 and TRBJ2-1, is KAGVTQTPRYLIKTRGQQVTLSCSPISGHRSVSWYQQTPGQGLQFLFEYFSETQRNKGNFPGRFSGRQFSNSRSEMNVSTLELGDSALYLCASSLTLGQGPYNEQFFGPGTRLTVL.

The V gene is TRBV20-1, the J gene TRBJ1-1; D is ambiguous. The CDR3 is 14 amino acids. Germline CDR1 reads DFQATT; CDR2 reads SNEGSKA (reference sequence). V shed 1 base and J shed 2 bases, with 11 bases lying between them. The CDR3 DNA reads TGCAGTGCTAGAGGAGGGCACGGAAACACTGAAGCTTTCTTT. Protein sequence: CSARGGHGNTEAFF.